This is a list of T cell receptor beta chains from one sample in a study of blood T cell repertoires in COVID-19. Assay: immunoSEQ multiplex PCR; the TCRdb copy retains only in-frame clones and omits some. Of more than 95,000 clones in the sample, about 86% were seen once. The sample taken for sequencing was peripheral blood. These receptors were collected from a woman aged 60-75 years in a cohort sampled during active or convalescent COVID-19. CDR3s include the opening cysteine and the closing phenylalanine or tryptophan. The D gene is left open where the match is weak. Clone size appears in some rows only: once, few, many, or a class for an expanded clone.

TRBD1	-	TRBV9	TRBJ2-1	CASSSTGVEQFF	TGTGCCAGCAGCTCTACAGGGGTGGAGCAGTTCTTC
-	-	TRBV30	TRBJ1-1	CAWSRVGYTEAFF	TGTGCCTGGAGCAGGGTGGGTTACACTGAAGCTTTCTTT
-	-	TRBV5-1	TRBJ2-1	CASRFKDTSYNEQFF	TGCGCCAGCAGGTTTAAGGACACCTCCTACAATGAGCAGTTCTTC
TRBD1	-	TRBV2	TRBJ2-7	CASSAGQGYDEQYF	TGTGCCAGCAGTGCGGGACAGGGTTACGACGAGCAGTACTTC
TRBD1	-	TRBV5-1	TRBJ2-3	CASTRGRQSTDTQYF	TGCGCCAGCACCAGGGGGAGACAGAGCACAGATACGCAGTATTTT
-	few	TRBV6-6	TRBJ1-2	CASTGWGDYYGYTF	TGTGCCAGCACCGGGTGGGGGGACTACTATGGCTACACCTTC
TRBD1	-	TRBV19	TRBJ1-2	CATGGEGGYTF	TGTGCCACAGGGGGAGAGGGTGGCTACACCTTC
TRBD2	-	TRBV11-2	TRBJ2-2	CASRSPGRRTGELFF	TGTGCCAGCAGGTCTCCCGGGAGGCGCACCGGGGAGCTGTTTTTT
TRBD1	once	TRBV9	TRBJ1-2	CASSVARTGDYGYTF	TGTGCCAGCAGCGTAGCCCGGACAGGGGACTATGGCTACACCTTC
TRBD1	-	TRBV15	TRBJ1-2	CATSRDRGQTTFGYTF	TGTGCCACCAGCAGAGATAGGGGACAGACGACATTTGGCTACACCTTC
-	-	TRBV6-6	TRBJ1-2	CASSYSKSERYTF	TGTGCCAGCAGTTACTCGAAATCGGAGCGCTACACCTTC
TRBD1	once	TRBV15	TRBJ1-2	CATSVDRATYGYTF	TGTGCCACCAGCGTAGACAGGGCAACCTATGGCTACACCTTC
TRBD2	-	TRBV2	TRBJ2-1	CASSERKREHNEQFF	TGTGCCAGCAGTGAAAGAAAGCGGGAGCACAATGAGCAGTTCTTC
-	-	TRBV7-3	TRBJ2-5	CASSLFGGVVGETQYF	TGTGCCAGCAGCTTATTTGGCGGGGTAGTCGGGGAGACCCAGTACTTC
-	-	TRBV9	TRBJ1-1	CASSVDGVNTEAFF	TGTGCCAGCAGCGTAGACGGGGTGAACACTGAAGCTTTCTTT
-	-	TRBV24-1	TRBJ1-4	CAIQGSEEKLFF	TGTGCCATCCAGGGGTCGGAGGAGAAACTGTTTTTT
-	-	TRBV11-3	TRBJ2-7	CASSLDGHEQYF	TGTGCCAGCAGCTTAGATGGGCACGAGCAGTACTTC
TRBD1	-	TRBV5-1	TRBJ2-1	CASSRDRVRLNEQFF	TGCGCCAGCAGCCGTGACAGGGTCCGTCTCAATGAGCAGTTCTTC
-	-	TRBV19	TRBJ1-3	CASTRQAGNTIYF	TGTGCCAGTACCCGACAGGCGGGAAACACCATATATTTT
-	-	TRBV4-1	TRBJ2-1	CASSRAGATYNEQFF	TGCGCCAGCAGCCGAGCAGGGGCTACCTACAATGAGCAGTTCTTC
TRBD1	-	TRBV3-1/TRBV3-2	TRBJ1-2	CASSPGQGTHGYTF	TGTGCCAGCAGCCCGGGACAGGGGACCCATGGCTACACCTTC
TRBD1	-	TRBV4-1	TRBJ2-3	CASSQSPGTGADTQYF	TGCGCCAGCAGCCAATCACCCGGGACAGGGGCAGATACGCAGTATTTT